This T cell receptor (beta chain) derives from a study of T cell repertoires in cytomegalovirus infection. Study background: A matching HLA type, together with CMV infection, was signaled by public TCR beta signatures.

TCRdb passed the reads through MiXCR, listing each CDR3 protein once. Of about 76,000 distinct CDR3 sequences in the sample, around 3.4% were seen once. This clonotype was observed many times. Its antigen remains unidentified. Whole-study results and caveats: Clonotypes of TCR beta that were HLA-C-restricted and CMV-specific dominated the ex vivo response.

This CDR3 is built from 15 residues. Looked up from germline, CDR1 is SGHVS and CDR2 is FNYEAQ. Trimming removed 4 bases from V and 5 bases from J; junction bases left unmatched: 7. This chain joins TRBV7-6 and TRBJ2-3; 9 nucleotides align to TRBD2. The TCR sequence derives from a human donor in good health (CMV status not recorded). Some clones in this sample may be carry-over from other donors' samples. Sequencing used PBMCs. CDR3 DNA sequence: TGTGCCAGCAGCTCGTTAGCGGGGGCGGGAGATACGCAGTATTTT. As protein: CASSSLAGAGDTQYF.